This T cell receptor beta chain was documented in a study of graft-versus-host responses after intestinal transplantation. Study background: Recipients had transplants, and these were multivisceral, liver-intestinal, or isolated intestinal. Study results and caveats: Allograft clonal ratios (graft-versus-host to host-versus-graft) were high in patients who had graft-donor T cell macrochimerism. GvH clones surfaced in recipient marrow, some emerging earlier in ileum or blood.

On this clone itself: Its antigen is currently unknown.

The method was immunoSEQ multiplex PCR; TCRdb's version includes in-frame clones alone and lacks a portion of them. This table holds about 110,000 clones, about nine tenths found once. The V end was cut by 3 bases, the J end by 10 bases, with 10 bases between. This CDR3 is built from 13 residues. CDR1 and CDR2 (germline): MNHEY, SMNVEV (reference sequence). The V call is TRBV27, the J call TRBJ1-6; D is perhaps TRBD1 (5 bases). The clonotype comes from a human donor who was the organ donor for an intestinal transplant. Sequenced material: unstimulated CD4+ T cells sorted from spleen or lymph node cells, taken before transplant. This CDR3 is CASSFLRDSPLHF. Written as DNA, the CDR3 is TGTGCCAGCAGTTTCTTGAGGGACTCACCCCTCCACTTT.